Listed below are T cell receptor beta chains from one sample, sequenced in a study of beta chain features in type 1 diabetes. Data came from immunoSEQ multiplex PCR; TCRdb stores just in-frame clones and leaves some out. Among some 350,000 clones listed, 9.6% were seen once. The sequenced sample consisted of central memory CD4+ T cells from blood. Source of these receptors: a man under 40 with type 1 diabetes. Both conserved end residues are part of each CDR3. D genes are given only for firm matches. Where a row states a size, it is once, few, many or the class of an expanded clone; other rows omit it.

d_call,clone_size,v_call,j_call,cdr3_aa,cdr3_nt
TRBD1,-,TRBV27,TRBJ1-2,CASSPGWDRGSGGYTF,TGTGCCAGCAGTCCCGGTTGGGACAGGGGGTCTGGTGGCTACACCTTC
-,few,TRBV28,TRBJ2-1,CASSSTGIRLREQFF,TGTGCCAGCAGTAGTACAGGGATACGCCTGCGGGAGCAGTTCTTC
-,few,TRBV28,TRBJ2-7,CASSPGSSYEQYF,TGTGCCAGCAGTCCCGGCAGCTCCTACGAGCAGTACTTC
TRBD2,-,TRBV7-7,TRBJ2-5,CASSLRLTGGKGETQYF,TGTGCTAGCAGCCTCCGACTAACGGGAGGGAAGGGGGAGACCCAGTACTTC
-,few,TRBV18,TRBJ2-7,CASSARESYEQYF,TGTGCCAGCTCAGCGCGGGAATCCTACGAGCAGTACTTC
TRBD1,-,TRBV7-8,TRBJ2-4,CASSLLTGKNIQYF,TGTGCCAGCAGCTTATTGACAGGGAAAAACATTCAGTACTTC
-,many,TRBV7-9,TRBJ2-3,CASSGGDRSSADTQYF,TGTGCCAGCAGCGGGGGGGACAGATCCTCAGCAGATACGCAGTATTTT
-,few,TRBV5-1,TRBJ2-5,CASSLGDITQETQYF,TGCGCCAGCAGCTTGGGGGACATAACCCAAGAGACCCAGTACTTC
TRBD2,-,TRBV14,TRBJ2-5,CASSSWGGQYF,TGTGCCAGCAGCTCCTGGGGGGGCCAGTACTTC
TRBD2,-,TRBV10-1,TRBJ2-3,CASSTRLAGGDTQYF,TGCGCCAGCAGTACAAGACTAGCGGGAGGAGATACGCAGTATTTT
-,few,TRBV10-3,TRBJ1-4,CAISDLAGDTNEKLFF,TGTGCCATCAGTGACCTGGCAGGGGATACTAATGAAAAACTGTTTTTT
-,many,TRBV5-4,TRBJ1-1,CASSRVGWTEAFF,TGTGCCAGCAGCCGGGTCGGGTGGACTGAAGCTTTCTTT
TRBD1,few,TRBV6-1,TRBJ1-5,CASSEARTGTRSQHF,TGTGCCAGCAGTGAAGCTAGGACAGGGACTAGGTCCCAGCATTTT
-,few,TRBV10-3,TRBJ1-5,CAISAVGAGEGQPQHF,TGTGCCATCAGTGCAGTCGGGGCAGGGGAGGGTCAGCCCCAGCATTTT
TRBD1,many,TRBV4-1,TRBJ1-3,CASRRDRGSSTGNTIYF,TGCGCCAGCAGACGCGACAGGGGGTCCAGTACCGGAAACACCATATATTTT
-,few,TRBV2,TRBJ2-1,CASSEARYGREQFF,TGTGCCAGCAGTGAAGCACGGTACGGGAGAGAGCAGTTCTTC
-,-,TRBV11-2,TRBJ2-5,CASSPVVHGETQYF,TGTGCCAGCAGCCCAGTGGTTCACGGGGAGACCCAGTACTTC
TRBD2,-,TRBV11-2,TRBJ2-2,CASRPPGLAGAGELFF,TGTGCCAGCAGACCCCCAGGACTAGCGGGAGCCGGGGAGCTGTTTTTT
-,-,TRBV18,TRBJ1-5,CASSPQSPGGRQPQHF,TGTGCCAGCTCACCACAATCTCCCGGAGGTCGTCAGCCCCAGCATTTT
-,-,TRBV18,TRBJ1-5,CASSPAGISQPQHF,TGTGCCAGCTCACCAGCGGGCATATCTCAGCCCCAGCATTTT
-,few,TRBV5-1,TRBJ1-2,CASSFKTDNYGYTF,TGCGCCAGCAGCTTCAAGACAGATAACTATGGCTACACCTTC
-,-,TRBV7-2,TRBJ2-3,CASSPTVLTDTQYF,TGTGCCAGCAGCCCGACAGTACTCACAGATACGCAGTATTTT
TRBD1,few,TRBV5-1,TRBJ2-3,CASSQTPGTGKTDTQYF,TGCGCCAGCAGTCAAACTCCCGGGACAGGAAAAACAGATACGCAGTATTTT
-,few,TRBV6-6,TRBJ2-3,CASEGAGSTDTQYF,TGTGCCAGCGAAGGGGCGGGTAGCACAGATACGCAGTATTTT